The source of this T cell receptor beta chain is a study of T cells after yellow fever vaccination. Study overall: The fractions with low cell numbers were processed using SMART-Seq v4 Ultra Low Input.

V was pared by 4 bases and J by 5 bases, with 10 bases between. CDR3 length equals 13 residues. Germline V CDR1 and CDR2: SGHRS, YFSETQ. By 5'RACE template switching, TCR cDNA was produced, with a universal primer site and UMIs added in the process. TCRdb used MiXCR to reprocess the 5' RACE reads, holding one entry per CDR3 protein. The table includes over 250,000 distinct CDR3 sequences, roughly 4% detected once. This clonotype was counted a few times. Its antigen remains unknown. Study-wide results and limits: FACS-sorted repertoires could contain abundant clonotypes contaminating from the bulk population.

The material sequenced was PBMCs, taken 5 days after the yellow fever booster vaccination. J is TRBJ2-1 and V is TRBV5-1; D might be TRBD1 or TRBD2, each matching 6 bases. The clonotype originates from a man younger than 35 who received the YFV17D yellow fever vaccine. DNA for the CDR3: TGCGCCAGCAGCGGCGGGACAAACAATGAGCAGTTCTTC. It yields the protein CASSGGTNNEQFF.